These 30 T cell receptor beta chains share one sample of origin, sequenced in a study of blood T cell repertoires in COVID-19. Assay: immunoSEQ multiplex PCR; the TCRdb copy retains only in-frame clones and omits some. In the table there are approximately 490,000 clones, roughly 90% of which are singletons. The sample taken for sequencing was PBMCs or T cells enriched from blood (not recorded which). The receptor set was obtained from a woman between 18 and 30 years old who had recovered from COVID-19.

This rearrangement joins TRBV7-8 to TRBJ2-5, with D possibly being TRBD1 (6 bases). V was trimmed by 1 base and J by 2 bases, leaving 14 bases between them. Germline V CDR1 and CDR2: SGHVS, FQNEAQ. This CDR3 contains 16 residues. The CDR3 coding sequence is TGTGCCAGCAGCTTAGTTGGCAGGGGCCAACAAGAGACCCAGTACTTC. Translating it yields CASSLVGRGQQETQYF. Based on the CDR3 plus reference TRBV7-8 and TRBJ2-5, the full variable domain is GAGVSQSPRYKVAKRGQDVALRCDPISGHVSLFWYQQALGQGPEFLTYFQNEAQLDKSGLPSDRFFAERPEGSVSTLKIQRTQQEDSAVYLCASSLVGRGQQETQYFGPGTRLLVL.

This chain links TRBV19 with TRBJ1-4; perhaps TRBD1 as D (6 bases). Per germline, CDR1 LNHDA and CDR2 SQIVND (reference sequence). Trimming shortened V by 7 bases and J by 2 bases, and 17 bases separated the two germline ends. CDR3 size: 16 residues. Written as DNA, the CDR3 is TGTGCCAGTATCCCCGGGGGGGCGAGGACTAATGAAAAACTGTTTTTT. Residues: CASIPGGARTNEKLFF. The complete variable domain, with remaining parts taken from reference TRBV19 and TRBJ1-4, reads DGGITQSPKYLFRKEGQNVTLSCEQNLNHDAMYWYRQDPGQGLRLIYYSQIVNDFQKGDIAEGYSVSREKKESFPLTVTSAQKNPTAFYLCASIPGGARTNEKLFFGSGTQLSVL.

The J gene is TRBJ1-3, the V gene TRBV30; no definite D call. The V gene lost 2 bases and the J gene lost 8 bases, with 10 bases spanning the gap. Looked up from germline, CDR1 is GTSNPN and CDR2 is SVGIG (reference sequence). The CDR3 is made up of 12 amino acids. CDR3 residues: CAWSLAVHTIYF. The CDR3 DNA reads as TGTGCCTGGAGTTTAGCTGTTCACACCATATATTTT. Looking up the rest from reference TRBV30 and TRBJ1-3 gives the full variable domain: SQTIHQWPATLVQPVGSPLSLECTVEGTSNPNLYWYRQAAGRGLQLLFYSVGIGQISSEVPQNLSASRPQDRQFILSSKKLLLSDSGFYLCAWSLAVHTIYFGEGSWLTVV.

The chain uses TRBV5-1 and TRBJ2-1, with TRBD2 matching over 7 bases. V shed 0 bases and J 0 bases; nucleotides not matched to a gene: 0. Germline CDR1 and CDR2: SGHRS and YFSETQ. This CDR3 region has 15 residues. The CDR3 DNA follows: TGCGCCAGCAGCTTGGGACTAGCCTCCTACAATGAGCAGTTCTTC. Translating it yields CASSLGLASYNEQFF. Full variable domain (remainder filled in from reference TRBV5-1 and TRBJ2-1): KAGVTQTPRYLIKTRGQQVTLSCSPISGHRSVSWYQQTPGQGLQFLFEYFSETQRNKGNFPGRFSGRQFSNSRSEMNVSTLELGDSALYLCASSLGLASYNEQFFGPGTRLTVL.

The chain uses TRBV6-5 and TRBJ1-6, with D unclear. This CDR3 contains 14 residues. V gave up 11 bases and J gave up 0 bases, with 11 bases separating them. Germline values: CDR1 MNHEY, CDR2 SVGAGI. The CDR3 here is CAVTSSSYNSPLHF. Written as DNA, the CDR3 is TGTGCCGTCACTTCGAGCTCCTATAATTCACCCCTCCACTTT.

This chain joins TRBV7-2 and TRBJ1-3; D is unclear. V lost 4 bases and J lost 1, with 11 bases in between. Germline CDR1 SGHTA, CDR2 FQGNSA. This CDR3 comprises 15 residues. Here the CDR3 reads CASSYSGISGNTIYF. The CDR3 DNA follows: TGTGCCAGCAGCTACTCGGGGATATCTGGAAACACCATATATTTT.

This chain connects TRBV2 to TRBJ1-4; D uncertain. From germline, CDR1 is SNHLY and CDR2 FYNNEI. Deletions cut 6 bases from V and 1 base from J, with 3 bases between. This CDR3 is built from 12 residues. In DNA form, the CDR3 reads TGTGCCAGCAGGCGAACTAATGAAAAACTGTTTTTT. Translated: CASRRTNEKLFF.

The rearrangement joins TRBV24-1 to TRBJ2-1; D may be TRBD2 (6 bases). The CDR3 contains 13 residues. The ends were cut back, 7 bases at V and 6 bases at J, with 12 bases in the middle. The germline CDR1 and CDR2 sequences are KGHDR and SFDVKD. CDR3 region: CATSGGTANEQFF. In DNA form, the CDR3 reads TGTGCCACCAGCGGGGGAACTGCCAATGAGCAGTTCTTC.

Note on this clone: Other nucleotide sequences from this sample produce the same CDR3. The rearrangement joins TRBV9 to TRBJ1-2; D possibly corresponds to TRBD1 (6 bases). V lost 0 bases, J lost 4 bases, and 7 bases lay in between. This CDR3 contains 13 residues. Germline V gene sequence: CDR1 SGDLS, CDR2 YYNGEE. The CDR3 DNA is TGTGCCAGCAGCGTAGGGGGGCTCTATGGCTACACCTTC. It encodes CASSVGGLYGYTF.

The genes are TRBV10-3 and TRBJ1-1; no definite D call. The V end lost 6 bases, the J end lost 4 bases, and 15 bases lay between the germline ends. This CDR3 has 14 amino acids. CDR1 ENHRY and CDR2 SYGVKD come from the germline V gene. The CDR3 coding sequence is TGTGCCATCAGCCTGGCGGGCCGGAGCACTGAAGCTTTCTTT. This codes for CAISLAGRSTEAFF.

This chain uses TRBV30 with TRBJ2-7; perhaps TRBD1 as D (5 bases). The V end was cut by 5 bases, the J end by 5 bases, with 10 bases between. The germline gives CDR1 GTSNPN, CDR2 SVGIG (reference sequence). The CDR3 loop spans 11 amino acids. DNA for the CDR3: TGTGCCTGGGATAGGGGTGACGAGCAGTACTTC. Its translation: CAWDRGDEQYF.

This clone has a handful of counts. This chain's CDR3 is CAGDTGQGLTAEAFF. CDR3 coding DNA: TGTGCCGGAGATACGGGACAGGGGTTGACCGCTGAAGCTTTCTTT. The chain links TRBV6-5 to TRBJ1-1; 10 bases agree with TRBD1. This CDR3 has 15 amino acids. The germline CDR1 and CDR2 sequences are MNHEY and SVGAGI. V was clipped by 11 bases and J by 6 bases; unmatched bases: 15.

The chain carries TRBV5-1 and TRBJ1-6; TRBD1 matches at 7 bases. V dropped 7 bases and J dropped 6; count of bases not matched to a gene: 7. There are 14 residues in the CDR3. Germline V lookup: CDR1 SGHRS, CDR2 YFSETQ. CDR3 in DNA: TGCGCCAGCGGCTCCGGGACAGCTAATTCACCCCTCCACTTT. Protein: CASGSGTANSPLHF.

The chain carries TRBV23-1 and TRBJ2-3; TRBD1 agrees at 7 bases. TRBV23-1 is an ORF for which the function is uncertain. The trim removed 3 bases at V and 0 bases at J, leaving 12 bases unmatched. The CDR3 is made up of 18 amino acids. The CDR3 reads CASSQQNGDSPSTDTQYF. The CDR3 region has the DNA TGCGCCAGCAGTCAGCAGAACGGGGACAGCCCTAGCACAGATACGCAGTATTTT.

The chain has TRBV2 and TRBJ2-1, with 8 bases identical to TRBD2. Germline-derived CDR1 and CDR2 are SNHLY and FYNNEI. The trim removed 4 bases at V and 8 bases at J, leaving 10 bases unmatched. The CDR3 sequence is 15 residues long. CDR3: CASSVRTGGADEQFF. Here the CDR3 DNA reads TGTGCCAGCAGTGTCCGAACCGGGGGGGCGGATGAGCAGTTCTTC. Full variable domain (outside the CDR3, taken from reference TRBV2 and TRBJ2-1): EPEVTQTPSHQVTQMGQEVILRCVPISNHLYFYWYRQILGQKVEFLVSFYNNEISEKSEIFDDQFSVERPDGSNFTLKIRSTKLEDSAMYFCASSVRTGGADEQFFGPGTRLTVL.

The chain couples TRBV2 to TRBJ1-6, with D possibly TRBD1 on 5 matching bases. The CDR3 contains 11 residues. Looked up from germline, CDR1 is SNHLY and CDR2 is FYNNEI. V gave up 8 bases and J gave up 8 bases, with 7 bases separating them. This chain's CDR3 is CASWGDSPLHF. CDR3 DNA sequence: TGTGCCAGCTGGGGGGATTCACCCCTCCACTTT.

The J gene is TRBJ2-7, the V gene TRBV5-4; a weak D match, TRBD1 (6 bases). V was cut by 3 bases and J by 3 bases, with 10 bases left in between. Germline CDR1 and CDR2: SGHNT and YYREEE (reference sequence). The CDR3 consists of 13 residues. The CDR3 DNA follows: TGTGCCAGCAGCTGGGACAACTTCTACGAGCAGTACTTC. Its protein is CASSWDNFYEQYF.

This clone appeared a single time. The chain is built from TRBV11-3 and TRBJ2-2; TRBD2 agrees at 10 bases. Losses at the gene ends were 4 bases for V and 2 bases for J; bases not matched to a gene: 7. Looked up from germline, CDR1 is SGHNT and CDR2 is YENEEA. This CDR3 spans 17 amino acids. CDR3 bases: TGTGCCAGCAGCTCTGGGGTAGCGGGGGGCAACACCGGGGAGCTGTTTTTT. It codes for CASSSGVAGGNTGELFF.

The chain uses TRBV4-2 and TRBJ2-1, with D possibly matching TRBD2 (6 bases). The germline gives CDR1 LGHNA, CDR2 YNFKEQ. This CDR3 has 15 residues. V gave up 6 bases and J gave up 5 bases, with 17 bases separating them. The CDR3 loop reads CASSPGTPQDNEQFF. CDR3 DNA: TGTGCCAGCAGTCCGGGGACTCCTCAGGACAATGAGCAGTTCTTC.

The chain combines TRBV4-1 with TRBJ2-7; TRBD2 agrees at 8 bases. V lost 0 bases and J lost 3; bases outside the gene matches: 7. Germline CDR1 reads MGHRA; CDR2 reads YSYEKL. The length of the CDR3 is 16 residues. The CDR3 loop is CASSQDADSGVYEQYF. The CDR3 DNA sequence: TGCGCCAGCAGCCAAGATGCCGATAGCGGGGTCTACGAGCAGTACTTC.

The chain carries TRBV19 and TRBJ1-1; 7 bases agree with TRBD1. Trimming removed 10 bases from V and 5 bases from J; junction bases left unmatched: 10. Germline V gene data show CDR1 as LNHDA and CDR2 as SQIVND (reference sequence). The CDR3 has 13 residues. The CDR3 DNA reads TGTGCCACCCTGGACAGGTTGAGAACTGAAGCTTTCTTT. This codes for CATLDRLRTEAFF. Full variable domain (outside the CDR3, taken from reference TRBV19 and TRBJ1-1): DGGITQSPKYLFRKEGQNVTLSCEQNLNHDAMYWYRQDPGQGLRLIYYSQIVNDFQKGDIAEGYSVSREKKESFPLTVTSAQKNPTAFYLCATLDRLRTEAFFGQGTRLTVV.

This sequence joins TRBV5-1 and TRBJ1-1; D not resolved. V dropped 0 bases and J dropped 7 bases, with 7 bases sitting between them. CDR3 length: 12 residues. Germline assignment: CDR1 SGHRS and CDR2 YFSETQ. CDR3 nucleotides: TGCGCCAGCAGCTTGGAGACGGGTGAAGCTTTCTTT. Translated, it gives CASSLETGEAFF.

This clone turned up a few times. The chain combines TRBV7-9 with TRBJ1-1, with D possibly TRBD1 on 5 matching bases. Trimming shortened V by 0 bases and J by 0 bases, and 11 bases separated the two germline ends. This CDR3 is 16 amino acids long. Germline V gene lookup returns CDR1 SEHNR and CDR2 FQNEAQ (reference sequence). This chain's CDR3 is CASSLAQGGMNTEAFF. CDR3 nucleotide sequence: TGTGCCAGCAGCTTAGCTCAGGGAGGCATGAACACTGAAGCTTTCTTT.

This clone was recorded only once. The CDR3: CASSHTPGLDNRQYF. The CDR3 DNA reads as TGCGCCAGCAGCCATACCCCGGGACTGGACAATCGACAGTACTTC. V gene TRBV5-1 combines with J gene TRBJ2-5; TRBD2 is a possible D gene (6 bases). The CDR3 runs 15 residues. Germline values: CDR1 SGHRS, CDR2 YFSETQ. The germline V and J ends were trimmed by 4 bases and 11 bases, with 24 bases remaining between them.

The chain carries TRBV25-1 and TRBJ2-5; 7 bases map to TRBD1. Germline lookup yields CDR1 MGHDK and CDR2 SYGVNS. J gave up 3 bases and V 3 bases, and 4 bases lay outside the gene matches. This CDR3 contains 14 residues. In DNA form, the CDR3 reads TGTGCCAGCAGTGAGCCCGACAGGGAAGAGACCCAGTACTTC. It encodes CASSEPDREETQYF. The entire variable domain, with the rest obtained from reference TRBV25-1 and TRBJ2-5, is as follows: EADIYQTPRYLVIGTGKKITLECSQTMGHDKMYWYQQDPGMELHLIHYSYGVNSTEKGDLSSESTVSRIRTEHFPLTLESARPSHTSQYLCASSEPDREETQYFGPGTRLLVL.

This clone was recorded only once. The V and J genes are TRBV18 and TRBJ1-4; a weak D match, TRBD1 (5 bases). The V end was cut by 3 bases, the J end by 0 bases, with 8 bases between. Germline values: CDR1 KGHSH, CDR2 LQKENI. CDR3 length equals 15 residues. CDR3 DNA: TGTGCCAGCTCACCTACAGGCGCAACTAATGAAAAACTGTTTTTT. As protein: CASSPTGATNEKLFF.

This sequence joins TRBV3-1 (or the pseudogene TRBV3-2) and TRBJ2-1, with 7 bases that match TRBD1. This CDR3 is 14 amino acids long. V lost 0 bases, J lost 6 bases, and 2 bases stayed unmatched. Germline V gene data show CDR1 as LGHDT and CDR2 as YNNKEL (reference sequence). DNA of the CDR3: TGTGCCAGCAGCCAAGATAGACAGGGCAATGAGCAGTTCTTC. It is translated as CASSQDRQGNEQFF.

This chain connects TRBV3-1 (or the pseudogene TRBV3-2) to TRBJ2-7; possible D gene TRBD1, 6 bases. Per the germline V gene, CDR1 is LGHDT and CDR2 is YNNKEL (reference sequence). The V end was cut by 4 bases, the J end by 3 bases, with 19 bases between. CDR3 length: 16 residues. CDR3: CASSPPGYRAGYEQYF. In DNA, the CDR3 is TGTGCCAGCAGCCCTCCTGGGTACAGGGCGGGCTACGAGCAGTACTTC.

The rearrangement joins TRBV5-1 to TRBJ1-2, with 8 positions matching TRBD1. The germline gives CDR1 SGHRS, CDR2 YFSETQ. The CDR3 has 13 residues. V was pared by 3 bases and J by 4 bases, with 2 bases of the junction left unmatched. In nucleotides, the CDR3 is TGCGCCAGCAGCTGGGACAGGACCTATGGCTACACCTTC. This translates into CASSWDRTYGYTF.

This chain uses TRBV10-3 with TRBJ2-5; 7 nucleotides agree with TRBD1. With 10 bases clipped from V and 3 bases from J, the junction kept 5 bases outside the gene matches. Germline CDR1 and CDR2: ENHRY and SYGVKD. CDR3 size: 12 residues. CDR3 DNA: TGTGCCACTACGACAGGGAAAGAGACCCAGTACTTC. Translated: CATTTGKETQYF.